These 22 T cell receptor beta chains share one sample of origin, sequenced in a study of T-cell memory formation after mild COVID-19. Using its own MiXCR run on the 5' RACE reads, TCRdb lists one record per CDR3 protein. The data contain approximately 100,000 distinct CDR3 sequences, about a sixth of them singletons. The sequencing input was PBMCs or a T cell subset sorted from them (not recorded which). The receptor source for this set is an adult woman who had mild COVID-19 (a few samples of this study predate the infection). Cell type and time point are not known.

This chain joins TRBV5-1 and TRBJ1-1; 9 nucleotides align to TRBD1. The length of the CDR3 is 15 residues. CDR1 and CDR2 (germline): SGHRS, YFSETQ. J gave up 2 bases and V 4 bases, and 6 bases lay outside the gene matches. In DNA, the CDR3 is TGCGCCAGCAGCCCGGGACAGGGAATTAACACTGAAGCTTTCTTT. Protein: CASSPGQGINTEAFF.

The gene calls are TRBV4-2 and TRBJ1-1; weak D call: TRBD1 (6 bases). This CDR3 comprises 14 residues. Trimming pared 5 bases from V and 0 bases from J, leaving 10 bases between. CDR1 is LGHNA and CDR2 is YNFKEQ in the germline V gene. As DNA, the CDR3 is TGTGCCAGCAGCGAGGACAGCATGAACACTGAAGCTTTCTTT. This gives the protein CASSEDSMNTEAFF.

This clonotype was recorded many times. The rearrangement joins TRBV12-3 or TRBV12-4 to TRBJ1-1, with 7 bases lining up with TRBD1. The ends lost 6 bases at V and 4 bases at J; junction bases unmatched: 5. This CDR3 spans 13 amino acids. In DNA, the CDR3 is TGTGCCAGCAGGGCCCAGGGGGGCACTGAAGCTTTCTTT. Translating gives CASRAQGGTEAFF.

The genes are TRBV4-3 and TRBJ2-3; weak D call: TRBD2 (6 bases). CDR3 length: 16 amino acids. Germline CDR1 LGHNA, CDR2 YSLEER. V was shortened by 0 bases and J by 1 base, with 11 bases between the two germline ends. The CDR3 DNA sequence: TGCGCCAGCAGCCAAGATCCGTGGAGGGGCACAGATACGCAGTATTTT. Translation: CASSQDPWRGTDTQYF.

The J gene is TRBJ2-5, the V gene TRBV11-2; D not resolved. Germline V lookup: CDR1 SGHAT, CDR2 FQNNGV. CDR3 size: 13 residues. V lost 5 bases, J lost 5 bases, and 12 bases lay in between. The CDR3 region is CASSPTTWETQYF. The CDR3, as DNA: TGTGCCAGCAGCCCTACGACCTGGGAGACCCAGTACTTC. The whole variable domain, remainder taken from reference TRBV11-2 and TRBJ2-5, is EAGVAQSPRYKIIEKRQSVAFWCNPISGHATLYWYQQILGQGPKLLIQFQNNGVVDDSQLPKDRFSAERLKGVDSTLKIQPAKLEDSAVYLCASSPTTWETQYFGPGTRLLVL.

The chain uses TRBV5-5 and TRBJ1-1; no clear D gene. Trimming shortened V by 0 bases and J by 6 bases, and 12 bases separated the two germline ends. The CDR3 length is 14 residues. The germline V gene encodes CDR1 SGHKS and CDR2 YYEKEE (reference sequence). CDR3: CASSLVGEWAEAFF. The CDR3, as DNA: TGTGCCAGCAGCTTGGTCGGGGAGTGGGCTGAAGCTTTCTTT.

This clonotype was picked up many times. The rearrangement links TRBV6-5 to TRBJ2-1, with 11 positions matching TRBD1. The CDR3 totals 14 residues. After removal of 2 bases from V and 10 bases from J, the junction contained 4 bases not matched to a gene. Germline CDR1 and CDR2: MNHEY and SVGAGI. Written as DNA, the CDR3 is TGTGCCAGCAGTTACGGACAGGGGGCGGGAGAGCAGTTCTTC. It codes for CASSYGQGAGEQFF.

This clonotype was observed a few times. The genes are TRBV7-8 and TRBJ2-2; D not resolved. Germline CDR1 reads SGHVS; CDR2 reads FQNEAQ. V dropped 1 base and J dropped 0 bases, with 15 bases sitting between them. This CDR3 is 18 amino acids long. CDR3 residues: CASSLDTTVKPNTGELFF. CDR3 DNA sequence: TGTGCCAGCAGCTTAGATACAACCGTTAAACCGAACACCGGGGAGCTGTTTTTT.

A few counts support this clonotype. The chain links TRBV24-1 to TRBJ2-2; perhaps TRBD1 as D (5 bases). V was pared by 1 base and J by 2 bases, with 10 bases between. CDR3 length: 16 residues. Germline V gene sequence: CDR1 KGHDR, CDR2 SFDVKD. The CDR3 is CATSDFVTANTGELFF. The CDR3 DNA follows: TGTGCCACCAGTGATTTTGTGACAGCCAACACCGGGGAGCTGTTTTTT.

The gene calls are TRBV7-2 and TRBJ2-1, with unresolved D. The V gene's germline CDR1 is SGHTA and CDR2 FQGNSA. Trimming removed 3 bases at V and 9 bases at J, with 15 bases between. The CDR3 covers 14 residues. CDR3 in amino acids: CASSLATHSGEQFF. As DNA, the CDR3 is TGTGCCAGCAGCTTGGCGACCCACTCGGGTGAGCAGTTCTTC.

This clonotype was detected only a few times. This chain uses TRBV11-2 with TRBJ2-3; D gene uncertain. The CDR3 is 15 residues long. Trimming removed 5 bases at V and 2 bases at J, with 14 bases between. Germline CDR1 and CDR2: SGHAT and FQNNGV. This CDR3 reads CASSPRPLDTDTQYF. In DNA, the CDR3 is TGTGCCAGCAGCCCCAGGCCCCTAGACACAGATACGCAGTATTTT.

The chain carries TRBV19 and TRBJ2-7; D gene ambiguous. CDR1 is LNHDA and CDR2 is SQIVND in the germline V gene (reference sequence). Trimming removed 3 bases from V and 6 bases from J, with 15 bases in between. The CDR3 is 14 amino acids. The chain's CDR3 is CASSMGNVLTEQYF. CDR3 coding DNA: TGTGCCAGTAGTATGGGAAACGTTTTGACCGAGCAGTACTTC.

Only a few counts were recorded for this clonotype. The J gene is TRBJ2-7, the V gene TRBV13; D unresolved. V was clipped by 0 bases and J by 2 bases, with 11 bases between them. CDR1 and CDR2 (germline): PRHDT, FYEKMQ (reference sequence). CDR3 length: 15 residues. The chain's CDR3 is CASSLGDLLTYEQYF. CDR3 in DNA: TGTGCCAGCAGCTTAGGAGACCTGCTCACCTACGAGCAGTACTTC. Full variable domain (remainder filled in from reference TRBV13 and TRBJ2-7): AAGVIQSPRHLIKEKRETATLKCYPIPRHDTVYWYQQGPGQDPQFLISFYEKMQSDKGSIPDRFSAQQFSDYHSELNMSSLELGDSALYFCASSLGDLLTYEQYFGPGTRLTVT.

The chain employs TRBV7-2 and TRBJ2-1; 8 nucleotides align to TRBD2. The CDR3 runs to 17 residues. V lost 3 bases to trimming and J lost 1 base; unmatched junction nucleotides: 8. CDR1 and CDR2 from the germline V gene are SGHTA and FQGNSA. The CDR3 sequence is CASSFHSGDVSYNEQFF. CDR3 coding DNA: TGTGCCAGCAGCTTTCATAGCGGGGATGTATCCTACAATGAGCAGTTCTTC.

This clonotype occurred a few times. The V call is TRBV2, the J call TRBJ1-1; D unresolved. Germline V gene lookup returns CDR1 SNHLY and CDR2 FYNNEI. The length of the CDR3 is 11 residues. Deletions cut 8 bases from V and 4 bases from J, with 8 bases between. In DNA form, the CDR3 reads TGTGCCAGCCCGAAGGGCACTGAAGCTTTCTTT. Residues: CASPKGTEAFF.

This CDR3 is CATSDRQGVDTGELFF. The CDR3 DNA is TGTGCCACCAGTGACAGACAGGGGGTGGACACCGGGGAGCTGTTTTTT. This rearrangement joins TRBV24-1 to TRBJ2-2, with 9 bases matching TRBD1. V was clipped by 4 bases and J by 3 bases; unmatched bases: 5. The CDR3 totals 16 residues. The V gene's germline CDR1 is KGHDR and CDR2 SFDVKD.

This clonotype was counted only a few times. The J gene is TRBJ2-7, the V gene TRBV12-3 or TRBV12-4, with D tentatively TRBD2 (6 bases). V was clipped by 2 bases and J by 3 bases, with 23 bases between them. The CDR3 is 18 residues long. The CDR3 is CASSLKDPVAGRVYEQYF. The CDR3, as DNA: TGTGCCAGCAGTTTAAAGGACCCCGTGGCGGGACGGGTCTACGAGCAGTACTTC.

A few counts support this clonotype. The gene calls are TRBV12-3 or TRBV12-4 and TRBJ1-5, with 9 bases lining up with TRBD1. The ends lost 5 bases at V and 4 bases at J; junction bases unmatched: 9. This CDR3 region has 16 residues. CDR3 bases: TGTGCCAGCAGTGCGGACAGGGGCCACTCGAATCAGCCCCAGCATTTT. Protein product: CASSADRGHSNQPQHF.

This clonotype was observed a few times. J is TRBJ2-1 and V is TRBV12-3 or TRBV12-4, with D maybe TRBD2 (6 bases). V lost 6 bases and J 4 bases, leaving 16 bases between the germline ends. This CDR3 is 15 amino acids long. The CDR3, as DNA: TGTGCCAGCAGCCTGGCCGGGACTTCTTACAATGAGCAGTTCTTC. Encoded protein: CASSLAGTSYNEQFF.

V gene TRBV7-2 combines with J gene TRBJ2-5; 7 bases fit TRBD2. V lost 1 base and J lost 3; bases outside the gene matches: 14. The CDR3 runs to 18 residues. The germline gives CDR1 SGHTA, CDR2 FQGNSA. CDR3 nucleotides: TGTGCCAGCAGCTTAGTCTTTATCGGGTCGCGGGAGAAAGAGACCCAGTACTTC. Residues: CASSLVFIGSREKETQYF. Based on the CDR3 plus reference TRBV7-2 and TRBJ2-5, the full variable domain is GAGVSQSPSNKVTEKGKDVELRCDPISGHTALYWYRQSLGQGLEFLIYFQGNSAPDKSGLPSDRFSAERTGGSVSTLTIQRTQQEDSAVYLCASSLVFIGSREKETQYFGPGTRLLVL.

The chain recombines TRBV29-1 with TRBJ2-2; 12 positions agree with TRBD2. The V segment lost 3 bases and the J segment 3 bases; nucleotides outside the gene matches: 2. The CDR3 totals 15 residues. The germline V gene has CDR1 SQVTM and CDR2 ANQGSEA. CDR3 loop: CSVEASGRDTGELFF. The CDR3 DNA reads as TGCAGCGTTGAGGCTAGCGGGAGGGACACCGGGGAGCTGTTTTTT.

The V gene is TRBV4-1, the J gene TRBJ1-4; 11 bases fit TRBD1. V dropped 5 bases and J dropped 6; count of bases not matched to a gene: 5. Germline-derived CDR1 and CDR2 are MGHRA and YSYEKL. CDR3 size: 15 residues. This chain's CDR3 is CASSDRDRGDEKLFF. In DNA form, the CDR3 reads TGCGCCAGCAGCGACCGGGACAGGGGGGATGAAAAACTGTTTTTT.